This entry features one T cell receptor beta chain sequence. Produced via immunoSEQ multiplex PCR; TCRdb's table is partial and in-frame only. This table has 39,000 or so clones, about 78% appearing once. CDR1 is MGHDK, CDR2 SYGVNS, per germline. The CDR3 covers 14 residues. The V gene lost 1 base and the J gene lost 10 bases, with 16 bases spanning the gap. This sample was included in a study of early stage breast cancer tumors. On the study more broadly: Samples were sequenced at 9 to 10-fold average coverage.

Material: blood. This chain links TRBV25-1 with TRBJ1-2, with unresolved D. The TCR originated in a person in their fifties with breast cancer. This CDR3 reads CASSESGRTAFYTF. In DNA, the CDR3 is TGTGCCAGCAGTGAATCTGGGAGGACGGCATTCTACACCTTC.